The 5 T cell receptor beta chains reported below all come from one sample, sequenced in a study of cytomegalovirus exposure and HLA in healthy donors. With 60 Vbeta and 13 Jbeta primers, the PCR was carried out. Data came from immunoSEQ multiplex PCR; TCRdb stores just in-frame clones and leaves some out. The data show about 200,000 clones, with roughly 70% seen just once and approximately 2.5% held by the top ten. Sequenced sample: PBMCs. The receptors stem from a man aged 40-49 years in good health and CMV-seropositive.

The chain combines TRBV5-1 with TRBJ2-5, with TRBD2 matching 7 bases. This CDR3 has 14 residues. The V segment lost 0 bases and the J segment 4 bases; nucleotides outside the gene matches: 3. CDR1 is SGHRS, CDR2 YFSETQ, per germline. Written as DNA, the CDR3 is TGCGCCAGCAGCTTGGGCGGGGGAGGAGAGACCCAGTACTTC. Translating gives CASSLGGGGETQYF.

This clone came up a few times. The chain recombines TRBV6-1 with TRBJ1-5; weak D call: TRBD1 (5 bases). This CDR3 has 15 amino acids. Trimming cost V 6 bases and J 4 bases, with 16 bases left between them. CDR1 and CDR2 (germline): MNHNS, SASEGT. The CDR3 DNA is TGTGCCAGCAGAAAAACAGGTCAGCTTAATCAGCCCCAGCATTTT. This gives the protein CASRKTGQLNQPQHF.

This clone was observed a few times. Other DNA sequences in this sample translate to the same CDR3. The chain recombines TRBV6-5 with TRBJ1-1; 8 nucleotides line up with TRBD1. After removal of 6 bases from V and 0 bases from J, the junction contained 3 bases not matched to a gene. The CDR3 extends over 14 amino acids. CDR1 is MNHEY, CDR2 SVGAGI, per germline. The CDR3 reads CASRLDRVNTEAFF. In nucleotides, the CDR3 is TGTGCCAGCAGACTGGACAGGGTGAACACTGAAGCTTTCTTT.

In nucleotides, the CDR3 is TGTGCCAGCAGCCAGGACCCGGGGGGAGTCTACGAGCAGTACTTC. Protein sequence: CASSQDPGGVYEQYF. V usage is TRBV5-4 and J usage is TRBJ2-7; TRBD2 aligns across 7 bases. J gave up 3 bases and V 4 bases, and 10 bases lay outside the gene matches. The CDR3 contains 15 residues. Germline CDR1 is SGHNT and CDR2 is YYREEE (reference sequence).

This chain connects TRBV7-7 to TRBJ1-1; no clear D. The CDR3 length is 13 residues. Germline V CDR1 and CDR2: SSHAT, FNYEAQ (reference sequence). V was cut by 3 bases and J by 0 bases, with 5 bases left in between. This chain's CDR3 is CASSLRLNTEAFF. In nucleotides, the CDR3 is TGTGCCAGCAGCTTGCGCTTGAACACTGAAGCTTTCTTT. Supplemented by reference TRBV7-7 and TRBJ1-1, the full variable domain reads GAGVSQSPRYKVTKRGQDVTLRCDPISSHATLYWYQQALGQGPEFLTYFNYEAQPDKSGLPSDRFSAERPEGSISTLTIQRTEQRDSAMYRCASSLRLNTEAFFGQGTRLTVV.